This TCR beta chain is drawn from a study of yellow fever vaccine responses in identical twins. General study points: Twins' vaccine T cell responses reportedly seemed partly convergent and partly personalized.

Germline V gene data show CDR1 as SGDLS and CDR2 as YYNGEE. This CDR3 is built from 15 residues. The V gene lost 4 bases and the J gene lost 2 bases, with 12 bases spanning the gap. One entry per CDR3 protein, called by TCRdb with MiXCR from the RT-PCR reads. The table shows about 20,000 distinct CDR3 sequences, with roughly 72% occurring only once. Regarding this clonotype: Its cognate antigen is unknown.

The chain couples TRBV9 to TRBJ2-2; the D gene is possibly TRBD2 (6 bases). The starting material was T cells from blood (PBMCs), unsorted or a sorted subset (not recorded which), obtained before or after yellow fever vaccination (not recorded which). The sequence was obtained from a woman younger than 35 who received the yellow fever vaccine. The chain's CDR3 is CASSLNSGNTGELFF. Written as DNA, the CDR3 is TGTGCCAGCAGCTTAAATAGCGGAAACACCGGGGAGCTGTTTTTT.